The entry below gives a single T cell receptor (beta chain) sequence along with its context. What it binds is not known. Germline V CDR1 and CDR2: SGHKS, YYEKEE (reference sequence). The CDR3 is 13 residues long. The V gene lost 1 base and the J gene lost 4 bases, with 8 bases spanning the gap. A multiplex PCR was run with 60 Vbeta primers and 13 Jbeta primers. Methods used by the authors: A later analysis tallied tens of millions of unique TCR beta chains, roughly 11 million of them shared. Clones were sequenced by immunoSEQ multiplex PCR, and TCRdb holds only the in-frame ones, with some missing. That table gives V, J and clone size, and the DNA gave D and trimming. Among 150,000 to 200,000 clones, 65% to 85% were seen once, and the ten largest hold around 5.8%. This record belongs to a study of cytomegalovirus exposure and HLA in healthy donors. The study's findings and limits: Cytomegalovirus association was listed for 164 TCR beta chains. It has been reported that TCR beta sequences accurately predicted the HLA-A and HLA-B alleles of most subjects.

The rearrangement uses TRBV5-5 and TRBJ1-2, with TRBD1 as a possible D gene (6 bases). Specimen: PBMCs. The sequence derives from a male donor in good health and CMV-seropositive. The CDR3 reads CASSLLGGYGYTF. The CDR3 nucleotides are TGTGCCAGCAGCTTGTTAGGGGGCTATGGCTACACCTTC. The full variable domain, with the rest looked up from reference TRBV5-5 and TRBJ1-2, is DAGVTQSPTHLIKTRGQQVTLRCSPISGHKSVSWYQQVLGQGPQFIFQYYEKEERGRGNFPDRFSARQFPNYSSELNVNALLLGDSALYLCASSLLGGYGYTFGSGTRLTVV.